Shown below are 11 T cell receptor beta chains from a single sample sequenced in a study of cytomegalovirus exposure and HLA in healthy donors. Some clones are missing from TCRdb's copy, which holds only in-frame ones; the method was immunoSEQ multiplex PCR. The profile shows about 160,000 clones, 84% of them singletons. Sequencing was performed on PBMCs. These receptors were collected from a man aged 25 to 45 in good health and CMV-seropositive.

This clone was detected once. The J gene is TRBJ2-5, the V gene TRBV19, with D tentatively TRBD2 (6 bases). The germline V gene encodes CDR1 LNHDA and CDR2 SQIVND (reference sequence). Trimming stripped 7 bases from V and 4 bases from J, with 10 bases between. The CDR3 runs 12 residues. The CDR3 loop reads CASNTGVETQYF. CDR3 nucleotide sequence: TGTGCCAGTAACACGGGAGTAGAGACCCAGTACTTC.

The rearrangement uses TRBV11-2 and TRBJ1-4; a possible D gene is TRBD1 (5 bases). Germline CDR1 SGHAT, CDR2 FQNNGV. The CDR3 extends over 14 amino acids. Trimming pared 7 bases from V and 3 bases from J, leaving 12 bases between. This CDR3 is CASTPGLSNEKLFF. CDR3 bases: TGTGCCAGCACCCCAGGGTTATCTAATGAAAAACTGTTTTTT.

The sample holds a few counts of this clone. The gene calls are TRBV6-4 and TRBJ2-2; 9 bases map to TRBD2. The CDR3 sequence is 15 residues long. The ends lost 3 bases at V and 5 bases at J; junction bases unmatched: 4. CDR1 is MRHNA, CDR2 SNTAGT, per germline. CDR3 DNA sequence: TGTGCCAGCAGTGATCCTAGCGGGGATACCGGGGAGCTGTTTTTT. It encodes CASSDPSGDTGELFF.

The DNA of the CDR3 is TGTGCCAGCAGTTTATCGAGGACAGGGGTAGCCAAAAACATTCAGTACTTC. This sequence encodes CASSLSRTGVAKNIQYF. This chain connects TRBV27 to TRBJ2-4; the match to TRBD1 covers 9 bases. This CDR3 is 17 amino acids long. Per germline, CDR1 MNHEY and CDR2 SMNVEV (reference sequence). Germline trimming cut 0 bases from V and 0 bases from J; bases unmatched to any gene: 3.

The rearrangement links TRBV28 to TRBJ1-5; D ambiguous. CDR1 is MDHEN, CDR2 SYDVKM, per germline. The V end was cut by 2 bases, the J end by 5 bases, with 16 bases between. This CDR3 region has 16 residues. The CDR3 DNA reads as TGTGCCAGCAGTTTAGTGGGCCCTCTAAGATATCAGCCCCAGCATTTT. Protein sequence: CASSLVGPLRYQPQHF.

On this clone: Other DNA sequences of this sample code for an identical CDR3. The V gene is TRBV4-2, the J gene TRBJ1-5; no clear D. V lost 1 base and J 4 bases, leaving 5 bases between the germline ends. Germline CDR1 and CDR2: LGHNA and YNFKEQ. This CDR3 is built from 13 residues. The CDR3 DNA is TGTGCCAGCAGCCAAGCGGGGAATCAGCCCCAGCATTTT. Translated, it gives CASSQAGNQPQHF.

About this clone itself: One junction end disagrees with the germline gene, perhaps due to a read error. The V gene is TRBV9, the J gene TRBJ2-1; 9 positions agree with TRBD2. Looked up from germline, CDR1 is SGDLS and CDR2 is YYNGEE. The CDR3 sequence is 19 residues long. The CDR3 DNA reads as TGTGCCAGCAGCCCGACCGGCAGCGGGGGGACCACCTCCAACAATGAGCAGTTCTTC. Translated: CASSPTGSGGTTSNNEQFF.

The chain has TRBV25-1 and TRBJ2-5, with D hard to call. The CDR3 is 14 amino acids. CDR1 and CDR2 from the germline V gene are MGHDK and SYGVNS. V was shortened by 1 base and J by 1 base, with 7 bases between the two germline ends. As DNA, the CDR3 is TGTGCCAGCAGTGAATTAACAGTCCAAGAGACCCAGTACTTC. This translates into CASSELTVQETQYF.

The V gene is TRBV7-8, the J gene TRBJ1-5; 7 nucleotides line up with TRBD1. The CDR3 extends over 17 amino acids. The trim removed 1 base at V and 2 bases at J, leaving 8 bases unmatched. Looked up from germline, CDR1 is SGHVS and CDR2 is FQNEAQ. The CDR3 here is CASSLGYTGQGNQPQHF. The CDR3 bases are TGTGCCAGCAGCTTAGGATATACCGGACAGGGCAATCAGCCCCAGCATTTT. The complete variable domain, with remaining parts taken from reference TRBV7-8 and TRBJ1-5, reads GAGVSQSPRYKVAKRGQDVALRCDPISGHVSLFWYQQALGQGPEFLTYFQNEAQLDKSGLPSDRFFAERPEGSVSTLKIQRTQQEDSAVYLCASSLGYTGQGNQPQHFGDGTRLSIL.

V and J are TRBV7-3 and TRBJ2-7; 8 nucleotides align to TRBD2. The germline CDR1 and CDR2 sequences are SGHTA and FQGTGA. The V gene end was trimmed by 5 bases and the J gene end by 6 bases; junction bases not matched to a gene: 6. The CDR3 has 13 residues. The chain's CDR3 is CASSPTSVGEQYF. CDR3 nucleotide sequence: TGTGCCAGCAGCCCGACTAGCGTAGGCGAGCAGTACTTC.

This clone was observed a few times. The genes are TRBV4-3 and TRBJ2-2, with TRBD1 as a possible D gene (5 bases). V shed 1 base and J shed 0 bases, with 12 bases lying between them. The CDR3 runs 17 residues. CDR1 and CDR2 from the germline V gene are LGHNA and YSLEER. CDR3 sequence (DNA): TGCGCCAGCAGCCAAGGGCTCCCAGGGCCGAACACCGGGGAGCTGTTTTTT. Encoded protein: CASSQGLPGPNTGELFF.